This TCR beta chain was sequenced in a study of identical twins. TCRdb itself ran the 5' RACE reads through MiXCR, one entry per CDR3 protein. This table has under 450,000 distinct CDR3 sequences, about 18% appearing once. This clonotype was detected many times. The CDR3 runs 12 residues. V was cut by 8 bases and J by 0 bases, with 7 bases left in between. The material sequenced was naive T cells sorted from blood. V usage is TRBV12-3 or TRBV12-4 and J usage is TRBJ1-1; D not resolved. The sequence was obtained from a man in his fifties in good health. The DNA of the CDR3 is TGTGCCAGCGCACCCTTGAACACTGAAGCTTTCTTT. Protein product: CASAPLNTEAFF.